This is a list of T cell receptor beta chains from one sample in a study of Graves' ophthalmopathy and Graves' hyperthyroidism. TCRdb called the multiplex PCR reads again in MiXCR, with one record for every CDR3 protein. The sample yields 650,000 to 800,000 distinct CDR3 sequences, about two fifths seen once. Input material: peripheral blood. All receptors come from an adult man with Graves' ophthalmopathy. The CDR3 runs from the conserved cysteine through the conserved F or W.

CDR3 protein: CASNPWTPNTEAFF
V gene: TRBV12-3/TRBV12-4
J gene: TRBJ1-1

CDR3 protein: CSAQGGTEAFF
V gene: TRBV29-1
J gene: TRBJ1-1

CDR3 protein: CASSESAGTKTQYF
V gene: TRBV2
J gene: TRBJ2-5

CDR3 protein: CASSQEGTNLYGYTF
V gene: TRBV14
J gene: TRBJ1-2

CDR3 protein: CASRPTGGTEAFF
V gene: TRBV5-5
J gene: TRBJ1-1

CDR3 protein: CASSPSDGYTF
V gene: TRBV9
J gene: TRBJ1-2

CDR3 protein: CASSFIDGDQPQHF
V gene: TRBV7-9
J gene: TRBJ1-5

CDR3 protein: CASSPRTGRTDTQYF
V gene: TRBV7-7
J gene: TRBJ2-3

CDR3 protein: CASSSLGGTEAFF
V gene: TRBV6-6
J gene: TRBJ1-1

CDR3 protein: CASSLDPPRNTEAFF
V gene: TRBV7-2
J gene: TRBJ1-1

CDR3 protein: CASSEGSGRWETQYF
V gene: TRBV25-1
J gene: TRBJ2-5

CDR3 protein: CATSRRRAGMNTEAFF
V gene: TRBV15
J gene: TRBJ1-1

CDR3 protein: CRPATSINYGYTF
V gene: TRBV29-1
J gene: TRBJ1-2

CDR3 protein: CASSPTQGLTYEQYF
V gene: TRBV7-8
J gene: TRBJ2-7

CDR3 protein: CSVGQGAETQYF
V gene: TRBV29-1
J gene: TRBJ2-5

CDR3 protein: CSGWRHLNTEAFF
V gene: TRBV20-1
J gene: TRBJ1-1

CDR3 protein: CASSWTDTANYGYTF
V gene: TRBV12-3/TRBV12-4
J gene: TRBJ1-2

CDR3 protein: CASSAQPGQSEAFF
V gene: TRBV9
J gene: TRBJ1-1

CDR3 protein: CASSEGRREVEKLFF
V gene: TRBV25-1
J gene: TRBJ1-4

CDR3 protein: CTTGTLTEAFF
V gene: TRBV12-3/TRBV12-4
J gene: TRBJ1-1

CDR3 protein: CASSLPVGGRQPQHF
V gene: TRBV24-1
J gene: TRBJ1-5

CDR3 protein: CASSPPSAASGEVPYEQYF
V gene: TRBV7-9
J gene: TRBJ2-7

CDR3 protein: CSLGGGRTEAFF
V gene: TRBV29-1
J gene: TRBJ1-1

CDR3 protein: CASSLQGAGTGELFF
V gene: TRBV2
J gene: TRBJ2-2

CDR3 protein: CSVAWREGQDTYGYTF
V gene: TRBV29-1
J gene: TRBJ1-2

CDR3 protein: CASSKREGETQYF
V gene: TRBV7-9
J gene: TRBJ2-5

CDR3 protein: CISVPEARHRDRGYGYTF
V gene: TRBV7-5
J gene: TRBJ1-2

CDR3 protein: CASSQASDGETQYF
V gene: TRBV9
J gene: TRBJ2-5

CDR3 protein: CASSPYGDRRPYEQYF
V gene: TRBV7-9
J gene: TRBJ2-7